The clone carrying this T cell receptor beta chain was found a few times. TCRdb re-called the RT-PCR reads through MiXCR, storing one row per CDR3 protein. The repertoire has about 680,000 distinct CDR3 sequences, approximately 14% of them found once; the top ten carry roughly 3.9%. Sequenced input: memory CD4+ T cells from blood. The receptor's source is a female donor in good health, serving as a healthy control.

DNA of the CDR3: TGCGCCAGCGGGGCACAGGGAATTAATGAAAAACTGTTTTTT. It yields the protein CASGAQGINEKLFF. The chain carries TRBV5-1 and TRBJ1-4, with TRBD1 as a possible D gene (6 bases). Germline V gene lookup returns CDR1 SGHRS and CDR2 YFSETQ. The CDR3 length is 14 residues. V lost 7 bases to trimming and J lost 4 bases, with 14 bases between them.